This is a list of T cell receptor beta chains from one sample in a study of blood T cells in healthy people across ages. A single record per CDR3 protein comes from TCRdb applying MiXCR to the 5' RACE reads. The data contain 650,000 to 1,000,000 distinct CDR3 sequences, roughly 40% of them seen just once; the ten biggest clones take up approximately 13%. Sample: blood. Every receptor here comes from a man younger than 30 in good health. Each CDR3 is given with its conserved first and last residue. D genes are given only for firm matches. The size field is filled for only some rows; it gives once, few, many or a size class.

d_gene: TRBD1
abundance: .
j_gene: TRBJ2-3
v_gene: TRBV4-3
CDR3nt: TGCGCCAGCAGCCCCGGGACAGGTTCTTCAGATACGCAGTATTTT
CDR3aa: CASSPGTGSSDTQYF

d_gene: TRBD2
abundance: few
j_gene: TRBJ2-4
v_gene: TRBV11-2
CDR3nt: TGTGCCAGCAGCCAGGGAACTAGCGGGGGATTCGCCAAAAACATTCAGTACTTC
CDR3aa: CASSQGTSGGFAKNIQYF

d_gene: .
abundance: many
j_gene: TRBJ1-2
v_gene: TRBV12-3/TRBV12-4
CDR3nt: TGTGCCAGCGCCCTTGGGGGGTCGGATGGCTACACCTTC
CDR3aa: CASALGGSDGYTF

d_gene: TRBD1
abundance: once
j_gene: TRBJ1-3
v_gene: TRBV7-2
CDR3nt: TGTGCCAGCAGCCGAGTAACTACAGGGGGTATTGGTAACACCATATATTTT
CDR3aa: CASSRVTTGGIGNTIYF

d_gene: .
abundance: once
j_gene: TRBJ2-3
v_gene: TRBV12-3/TRBV12-4
CDR3nt: TGTGCCAGCAGTCTTCAGCCCTGGGGAAGCGCAGATACGCAGTATTTT
CDR3aa: CASSLQPWGSADTQYF

d_gene: .
abundance: few
j_gene: TRBJ1-1
v_gene: TRBV5-5
CDR3nt: TGTGCCAGCATATCCGGGGTTTCTGAAGCTTTCTTT
CDR3aa: CASISGVSEAFF

d_gene: .
abundance: .
j_gene: TRBJ1-2
v_gene: TRBV14
CDR3nt: TGTGCCAGCAGCCAAATCCGGGACCAAGGTCGGGGCTACACCTTC
CDR3aa: CASSQIRDQGRGYTF

d_gene: TRBD2
abundance: many
j_gene: TRBJ2-3
v_gene: TRBV12-3/TRBV12-4
CDR3nt: TGTGCCAGCAGTCCCGAACTAGCGGTTAGCACAGATACGCAGTATTTT
CDR3aa: CASSPELAVSTDTQYF

d_gene: .
abundance: .
j_gene: TRBJ1-5
v_gene: TRBV3-1
CDR3nt: TGTGCCAGCAGCCCTCAAGCGTATAGCAAGCAGCCCCAGCATTTT
CDR3aa: CASSPQAYSKQPQHF

d_gene: .
abundance: .
j_gene: TRBJ1-2
v_gene: TRBV4-1
CDR3nt: TGCGCCAGCAGCCAAGATTGGGGAGGGGCGCAGGGCTACACCTTC
CDR3aa: CASSQDWGGAQGYTF

d_gene: .
abundance: many
j_gene: TRBJ1-2
v_gene: TRBV3-1
CDR3nt: TGTGCCAGCAGCCTAAGGCCCCTGGGCAGGAAGGCGGGCTACACCTTC
CDR3aa: CASSLRPLGRKAGYTF

d_gene: .
abundance: few
j_gene: TRBJ2-1
v_gene: TRBV13
CDR3nt: TGTGCCAGCAGCTTAGTGGTGGAAGACAATGAGCAGTTCTTC
CDR3aa: CASSLVVEDNEQFF

d_gene: TRBD2
abundance: .
j_gene: TRBJ2-1
v_gene: TRBV9
CDR3nt: TGTGCCAGCAGCGTGGAAGGTCTCCTTACTAGCGGGACCGATGAGCAGTTCTTC
CDR3aa: CASSVEGLLTSGTDEQFF

d_gene: .
abundance: .
j_gene: TRBJ1-2
v_gene: TRBV4-1
CDR3nt: TGCGCCAGCAGCCAACCCCCGAGTGGGGTGGAGGGCTACACCTTC
CDR3aa: CASSQPPSGVEGYTF

d_gene: .
abundance: few
j_gene: TRBJ1-2
v_gene: TRBV29-1
CDR3nt: TGCAGCGTTGAATCCTTGGAGAACTATGGCTACACCTTC
CDR3aa: CSVESLENYGYTF

d_gene: .
abundance: many
j_gene: TRBJ2-7
v_gene: TRBV4-3
CDR3nt: TGCGCCAGCAGCCAAGAGTTACCAGGGCGGAGCTACGAGCAGTACTTC
CDR3aa: CASSQELPGRSYEQYF

d_gene: .
abundance: many
j_gene: TRBJ2-3
v_gene: TRBV7-9
CDR3nt: TGTGCCAGCAGCATCGGACAGCCTAGCACAGATACGCAGTATTTT
CDR3aa: CASSIGQPSTDTQYF

d_gene: TRBD1
abundance: .
j_gene: TRBJ2-2
v_gene: TRBV24-1
CDR3nt: TGTGCCACCAGTGACCCGGGACAGAGAAACACCGGGGAGCTGTTTTTT
CDR3aa: CATSDPGQRNTGELFF

d_gene: .
abundance: few
j_gene: TRBJ2-5
v_gene: TRBV20-1
CDR3nt: TGCAGTGCTAGAGGCCACAGCCAAGAGACCCAGTACTTC
CDR3aa: CSARGHSQETQYF

d_gene: .
abundance: few
j_gene: TRBJ2-1
v_gene: TRBV6-5
CDR3nt: TGTGCCAGCAGAGAGACCCGATTCTTCATTACGGAGCAGTTCTTC
CDR3aa: CASRETRFFITEQFF

d_gene: .
abundance: .
j_gene: TRBJ2-7
v_gene: TRBV6-5
CDR3nt: TGTGCCAGCAGTTACTCGGTGGGAAGGAGCCACGAGCAGTACTTC
CDR3aa: CASSYSVGRSHEQYF

d_gene: .
abundance: once
j_gene: TRBJ2-5
v_gene: TRBV3-1
CDR3nt: TGTGCCAGCAGCCATTATGAGGAGACCCAGTACTTC
CDR3aa: CASSHYEETQYF

d_gene: TRBD2
abundance: .
j_gene: TRBJ2-1
v_gene: TRBV9
CDR3nt: TGTGCCAGCAGCCCTGGGACTAGCGGGTCCTACAATGAGCAGTTCTTC
CDR3aa: CASSPGTSGSYNEQFF

d_gene: TRBD1
abundance: few
j_gene: TRBJ2-5
v_gene: TRBV20-1
CDR3nt: TGCAGTGCTAGAAGGGTTGTCCTAGGGACAGGGTTGCAGTACTTC
CDR3aa: CSARRVVLGTGLQYF

d_gene: .
abundance: few
j_gene: TRBJ1-5
v_gene: TRBV6-5
CDR3nt: TGTGCCAGCAGCCGCCAACTTAATCAGCCCCAGCATTTT
CDR3aa: CASSRQLNQPQHF

d_gene: .
abundance: many
j_gene: TRBJ2-1
v_gene: TRBV20-1
CDR3nt: TGCAGTGCTACCGTCAGGGGTGCTTCCTACAATGAGCAGTTCTTC
CDR3aa: CSATVRGASYNEQFF

d_gene: .
abundance: many
j_gene: TRBJ1-2
v_gene: TRBV4-1
CDR3nt: TGCGCCAGCAGCCAGTCAGGCGGACCCTATGGCTACACCTTC
CDR3aa: CASSQSGGPYGYTF

d_gene: .
abundance: .
j_gene: TRBJ2-7
v_gene: TRBV20-1
CDR3nt: TGCAGTGCTCCGCCGACAGGCTCCTACGAGCAGTACTTC
CDR3aa: CSAPPTGSYEQYF

d_gene: .
abundance: many
j_gene: TRBJ2-7
v_gene: TRBV12-3/TRBV12-4
CDR3nt: TGTGCCAGCAGTTTACCACCTTCCGAGCAGTACTTC
CDR3aa: CASSLPPSEQYF

d_gene: TRBD2
abundance: .
j_gene: TRBJ2-7
v_gene: TRBV5-1
CDR3nt: TGCGCCAGCAGGATAGATCTAGCGGGGGGATACGAGCAGTACTTC
CDR3aa: CASRIDLAGGYEQYF

d_gene: .
abundance: .
j_gene: TRBJ1-6
v_gene: TRBV5-6
CDR3nt: TGTGCCAGCAGCTTGGGAGGCTCGACGACTTCACCCCTCCACTTT
CDR3aa: CASSLGGSTTSPLHF

d_gene: TRBD1
abundance: .
j_gene: TRBJ2-5
v_gene: TRBV12-3/TRBV12-4
CDR3nt: TGTGCCAGCAGTTTAGCTTGGGACAGGGGTTTCAATGAGCAGTACTTC
CDR3aa: CASSLAWDRGFNEQYF

d_gene: .
abundance: .
j_gene: TRBJ2-1
v_gene: TRBV5-1
CDR3nt: TGCGCCAGCAGCTTGTCAGGGCCCTCCTACAATGAGCAGTTCTTC
CDR3aa: CASSLSGPSYNEQFF

d_gene: .
abundance: many
j_gene: TRBJ2-5
v_gene: TRBV29-1
CDR3nt: TGCAGCGCTGAGAGGCCCCAAGAGACCCAGTACTTC
CDR3aa: CSAERPQETQYF

d_gene: .
abundance: .
j_gene: TRBJ2-7
v_gene: TRBV6-6
CDR3nt: TGTGCCAGCAGGACCACGTTGAGTGGGGAGCAGTACTTC
CDR3aa: CASRTTLSGEQYF

d_gene: TRBD2
abundance: .
j_gene: TRBJ2-3
v_gene: TRBV25-1
CDR3nt: TGTGCCAGAAGTGGAGCGGGGGGTTCCACAGATACGCAGTATTTT
CDR3aa: CARSGAGGSTDTQYF

d_gene: .
abundance: many
j_gene: TRBJ2-7
v_gene: TRBV12-5
CDR3nt: TGTGCTAGTGGTTTACTGACAGGGAGGGCCGAGCAGTACTTC
CDR3aa: CASGLLTGRAEQYF

d_gene: .
abundance: few
j_gene: TRBJ2-7
v_gene: TRBV12-3/TRBV12-4
CDR3nt: TGTGCCAGCAGCGTAGGTCAGGCTTCCTACGAGCAGTACTTC
CDR3aa: CASSVGQASYEQYF

d_gene: .
abundance: .
j_gene: TRBJ2-1
v_gene: TRBV12-3/TRBV12-4
CDR3nt: TGTGCCAGCAGTTTACCCGGTTCCGCGTCCGAAGGTGCAGAGCAGTTCTTC
CDR3aa: CASSLPGSASEGAEQFF

d_gene: .
abundance: .
j_gene: TRBJ1-5
v_gene: TRBV6-6
CDR3nt: TGTGCCACCGCCATGGGAGAGGCCCAGCATTTT
CDR3aa: CATAMGEAQHF

d_gene: .
abundance: many
j_gene: TRBJ1-2
v_gene: TRBV9
CDR3nt: TGTGCCAGCAGCTATGAGGACAGAAGAGACTATGGCTACACCTTC
CDR3aa: CASSYEDRRDYGYTF

d_gene: TRBD1
abundance: .
j_gene: TRBJ1-1
v_gene: TRBV7-9
CDR3nt: TGTGCCAGCAGCTTAGGACAGGGAGAGACTGAAGCTTTCTTT
CDR3aa: CASSLGQGETEAFF

d_gene: .
abundance: .
j_gene: TRBJ1-2
v_gene: TRBV6-2/TRBV6-3
CDR3nt: TGTGCCAGCAGTACAAGACAGCACGACGCTAACTATGGATACACCTTC
CDR3aa: CASSTRQHDANYGYTF

d_gene: TRBD1
abundance: .
j_gene: TRBJ2-7
v_gene: TRBV29-1
CDR3nt: TGCAGCGTTGACCCCGGGACAGGGGACATCGAGCAGTACTTC
CDR3aa: CSVDPGTGDIEQYF

d_gene: TRBD1
abundance: .
j_gene: TRBJ2-3
v_gene: TRBV11-2
CDR3nt: TGTGCCAGCAGCCCAAGGACAGGGGGTTTGACAGATACGCAGTATTTT
CDR3aa: CASSPRTGGLTDTQYF

d_gene: TRBD2
abundance: .
j_gene: TRBJ2-1
v_gene: TRBV20-1
CDR3nt: TGCAGTGCGGGGGGGAGGGACGATGAGCAGTTCTTC
CDR3aa: CSAGGRDDEQFF